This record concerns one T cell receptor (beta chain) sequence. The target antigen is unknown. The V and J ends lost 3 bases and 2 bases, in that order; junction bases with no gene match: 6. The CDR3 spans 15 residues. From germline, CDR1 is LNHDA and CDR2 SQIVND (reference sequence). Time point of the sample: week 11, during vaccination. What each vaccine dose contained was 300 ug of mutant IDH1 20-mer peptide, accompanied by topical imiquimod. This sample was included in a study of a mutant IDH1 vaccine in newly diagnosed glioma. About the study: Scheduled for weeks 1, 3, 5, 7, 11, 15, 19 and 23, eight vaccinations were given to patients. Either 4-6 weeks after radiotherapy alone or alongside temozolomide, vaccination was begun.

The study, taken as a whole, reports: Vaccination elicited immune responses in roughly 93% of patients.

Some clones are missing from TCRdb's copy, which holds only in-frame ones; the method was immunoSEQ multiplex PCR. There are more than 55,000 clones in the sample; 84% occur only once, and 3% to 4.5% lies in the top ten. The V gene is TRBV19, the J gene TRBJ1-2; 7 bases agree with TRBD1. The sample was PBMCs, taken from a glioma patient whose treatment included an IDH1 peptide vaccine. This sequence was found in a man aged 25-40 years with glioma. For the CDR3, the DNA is TGTGCCAGTAGTATCGAGGGGACAGCAAACTATGGCTACACCTTC. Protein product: CASSIEGTANYGYTF.